These 20 T cell receptor beta chains were sequenced from one sample in a study of CD8+CD57+ T cells in acquired aplastic anemia (dated by TCRdb to about 2018). The sequencer listed for this sample is Illumina HiSeq 2000. Profiling of TCR beta VDJ combinations and CDR3 sequences used genomic DNA as the template. The public reads were run again by TCRdb, first through fastp at Q25 and then through MiXCR, and only productive beta chains were kept. Every entry covers one CDR3 protein and lists the most common genes and DNA from its rows. A total of roughly 50,000 distinct CDR3 sequences appear in this sample, around 69% of them only once. In total, the top ten clones hold around a third of the sample. Input material: sorted CD4+, CD8+, or CD8+CD57+ T cells (not recorded which) from PBMCs. The receptors were gathered from a human donor in good health, serving as a control.

The V gene is TRBV10-3, the J gene TRBJ1-3, with D unclear. The CDR3 loop spans 11 amino acids. Trimming shortened V by 4 bases and J by 7 bases, and 5 bases separated the two germline ends. Germline CDR1 reads ENHRY; CDR2 reads SYGVKD. The CDR3 spells CAISVLNTIYF. The DNA for the CDR3 is TGTGCCATCAGTGTCCTGAACACCATATATTTT.

This clonotype occurred a few times. The J gene is TRBJ1-2, the V gene TRBV29-1; D is perhaps TRBD1 (6 bases). Germline lookup yields CDR1 SQVTM and CDR2 ANQGSEA. This CDR3 has 13 amino acids. V was clipped by 4 bases and J by 5 bases, with 14 bases between them. CDR3 in DNA: TGCAGCGTTGGGACCACAGGGTTGTATGGCTACACCTTC. Protein sequence: CSVGTTGLYGYTF.

The gene calls are TRBV10-3 and TRBJ1-6; D is possibly TRBD1 (6 bases). Germline CDR1 and CDR2: ENHRY and SYGVKD. V was pared by 9 bases and J by 9 bases, with 15 bases between. The length of the CDR3 is 13 residues. CDR3 nucleotides: TGTGCCATTAGTACAGGGCCACGTTCACCCCTCCACTTT. It encodes CAISTGPRSPLHF.

The chain carries TRBV15 and TRBJ2-5; 10 positions match TRBD2. This CDR3 contains 16 residues. V lost 4 bases to trimming and J lost 4 bases; unmatched junction nucleotides: 9. Germline V CDR1 and CDR2: LNHNV, YYDKDF (reference sequence). The CDR3 protein is CATSIGLAVGGETQYF. The CDR3, as DNA: TGTGCCACCAGCATCGGACTAGCGGTTGGGGGAGAGACCCAGTACTTC.

This rearrangement joins TRBV19 to TRBJ1-5; D uncertain. The length of the CDR3 is 12 residues. Germline V gene sequence: CDR1 LNHDA, CDR2 SQIVND (reference sequence). The V and J ends lost 6 bases and 7 bases respectively, with 10 bases between them. CDR3 loop: CASSPRFQPQHF. CDR3 nucleotides: TGTGCCAGTAGCCCCCGGTTCCAGCCCCAGCATTTT.

This clonotype appeared a few times. V usage is TRBV15 and J usage is TRBJ1-5; 9 bases line up with TRBD1. V gave up 1 base and J gave up 6 bases; unmatched junction bases: 4. The CDR3 sequence is 15 residues long. Germline CDR1 LNHNV, CDR2 YYDKDF (reference sequence). This chain's CDR3 is CATSRGTGDGQPQHF. The CDR3 DNA sequence: TGTGCCACCAGCAGAGGGACAGGGGACGGTCAGCCCCAGCATTTT.

The V call is TRBV25-1, the J call TRBJ1-1; 9 bases are shared with TRBD1. The CDR3 sequence is 17 residues long. The germline gives CDR1 MGHDK, CDR2 SYGVNS. With V trimmed by 4 bases and J by 1 base, 10 bases remained unmatched. CDR3 in DNA: TGTGCCAGCAGTGGGACAGGGGCCGCAAGAAGGAACACTGAAGCTTTCTTT. Its protein is CASSGTGAARRNTEAFF.

The chain combines TRBV9 with TRBJ2-1; D perhaps matches TRBD2 (5 bases). This CDR3 is 11 amino acids long. CDR1 is SGDLS and CDR2 is YYNGEE in the germline V gene. V lost 6 bases and J lost 7, with 8 bases in between. Here the CDR3 DNA reads TGTGCCAGCACCGCGGGTAATGAGCAGTTCTTC. Translated: CASTAGNEQFF.

This sequence joins TRBV19 and TRBJ1-6; D unclear. The CDR3 runs 13 residues. Deletions cut 3 bases from V and 5 bases from J, with 5 bases between. In germline, CDR1 is LNHDA, CDR2 SQIVND (reference sequence). The CDR3 sequence is CASSIQDNSPLHF. The DNA for the CDR3 is TGTGCCAGTAGTATTCAGGATAATTCACCCCTCCACTTT.

This clonotype was detected only once. This chain joins TRBV2 and TRBJ1-2; TRBD1 matches at 7 bases. V was clipped by 4 bases and J by 0 bases; unmatched bases: 5. Per the germline V gene, CDR1 is SNHLY and CDR2 is FYNNEI. The CDR3 runs to 15 residues. CDR3 in amino acids: CASSGGTATNYGYTF. The CDR3 DNA reads as TGTGCCAGCAGTGGGGGGACAGCAACTAACTATGGCTACACCTTC.

The gene calls are TRBV11-2 and TRBJ2-6; D is undetermined. Deletions cut 5 bases from V and 1 base from J, with 12 bases between. This CDR3 has 16 residues. Germline V gene sequence: CDR1 SGHAT, CDR2 FQNNGV. CDR3 nucleotides: TGTGCCAGCAGCCCCCGTCCAAATTCTGGGGCCAACGTCCTGACTTTC. It codes for CASSPRPNSGANVLTF. The variable domain in full, completed from reference TRBV11-2 and TRBJ2-6, reads EAGVAQSPRYKIIEKRQSVAFWCNPISGHATLYWYQQILGQGPKLLIQFQNNGVVDDSQLPKDRFSAERLKGVDSTLKIQPAKLEDSAVYLCASSPRPNSGANVLTFGAGSRLTVL.

The chain combines TRBV10-3 with TRBJ2-7, with D possibly matching TRBD2 (6 bases). The CDR3 extends over 14 amino acids. The ends were cut back, 0 bases at V and 6 bases at J, with 12 bases in the middle. The germline V gene encodes CDR1 ENHRY and CDR2 SYGVKD. CDR3 DNA: TGTGCCATCAGTGAGTCGGGCGGGGTTAGCGAGCAGTACGTC. Its protein product is CAISESGGVSEQYV.

The chain links TRBV7-8 to TRBJ1-5; D is unclear. In germline, CDR1 is SGHVS, CDR2 FQNEAQ. This CDR3 has 14 amino acids. V lost 8 bases and J lost 0, with 11 bases in between. The chain's CDR3 is CASAPGDSNQPQHF. CDR3 sequence (DNA): TGTGCCAGCGCCCCAGGAGATAGCAATCAGCCCCAGCATTTT.

V is TRBV7-2 and J is TRBJ2-5; 7 bases fit TRBD1. The germline V gene has CDR1 SGHTA and CDR2 FQGNSA. The CDR3 covers 13 residues. The J segment lost 5 bases and the V segment lost 7 bases, leaving 7 bases of the junction unmatched. DNA of the CDR3: TGTGCCAGCAAAATAGGGGGCCTGGAGACCCAGTACTTC. Translated, it gives CASKIGGLETQYF.

The chain employs TRBV15 and TRBJ1-2; no clear D. Germline V lookup: CDR1 LNHNV, CDR2 YYDKDF (reference sequence). V shed 1 base and J shed 2 bases, with 8 bases lying between them. The CDR3 contains 14 residues. The CDR3 is CATSRVDMNYGYTF. For the CDR3, the DNA is TGTGCCACCAGCAGAGTTGACATGAACTATGGCTACACCTTC.

V is TRBV12-3 or TRBV12-4 and J is TRBJ2-3, with D uncertain. Trimming cost V 3 bases and J 3 bases, with 4 bases left between them. The CDR3 is 12 residues long. CDR3: CASSLRTDTQYF. In nucleotides, the CDR3 is TGTGCCAGCAGTTTGCGGACAGATACGCAGTATTTT.

The chain is built from TRBV20-1 and TRBJ1-2, with unresolved D. The V gene's germline CDR1 is DFQATT and CDR2 SNEGSKA (reference sequence). This CDR3 spans 13 amino acids. V lost 0 bases, J lost 7 bases, and 12 bases lay in between. In DNA, the CDR3 is TGCAGTGCTAGAGATGGAACTATGGGTGGCTACACCTTC. It is translated as CSARDGTMGGYTF.

CDR3 nucleotide sequence: TGCAGTGCCAGACGAGGGACAGGGGGCAATCAGCCCCAGCATTTT. Translation: CSARRGTGGNQPQHF. The chain is built from TRBV20-1 and TRBJ1-5, with TRBD1 matching over 10 bases. CDR3 length: 15 amino acids. From germline, CDR1 is DFQATT and CDR2 SNEGSKA (reference sequence). V gave up 6 bases and J gave up 2 bases; unmatched junction bases: 7.

The chain links TRBV20-1 to TRBJ1-2; D is possibly TRBD1 (6 bases). Trimming removed 0 bases from V and 4 bases from J, with 24 bases in between. CDR1 is DFQATT and CDR2 is SNEGSKA in the germline V gene (reference sequence). The CDR3 extends over 18 amino acids. The CDR3 DNA reads TGCAGTGCTAGAGATCCCACAGGGTTTCATTTATCCGGCTATGGCTACACCTTC. Its translation: CSARDPTGFHLSGYGYTF.

Sample share makes this clonotype medium-sized. The chain employs TRBV15 and TRBJ2-3, with D possibly called TRBD1 or TRBD2 (5 bases each). Germline loops: CDR1 LNHNV, CDR2 YYDKDF (reference sequence). V was shortened by 1 base and J by 2 bases, with 10 bases between the two germline ends. The CDR3 runs 15 residues. The CDR3 reads CATSRGGWDTDTQYF. CDR3 bases: TGTGCCACCAGCAGAGGGGGGTGGGACACAGATACGCAGTATTTT.